This TCR beta chain appears in the sequencing data of a study of PD-1 blockade in classical Hodgkin lymphoma. As for the study in general: Intravenous nivolumab at 3 mg/kg was given to patients every 2 weeks. Study-wide findings and caveats: By C4D1, CD4+ diversity increased significantly, especially in complete responders. Diminished baseline TCR diversity has been reported in newly diagnosed patients relative to healthy donors.

As to this clone: What it binds is unknown.

Germline lookup yields CDR1 PRHDT and CDR2 FYEKMQ (reference sequence). V dropped 2 bases and J dropped 6 bases, with 14 bases sitting between them. The CDR3 runs to 14 residues. The table came from immunoSEQ multiplex PCR; TCRdb's copy has only in-frame clones and leaves some out. The repertoire holds approximately 73,000 clones, with about 92% as singletons. Each of the patients experienced relapse following autologous stem cell transplantation, and their brentuximab vedotin exposure differed. Patients reached a best response of complete response, partial response or progressive disease. The sample in question was peripheral blood mononuclear cells (PBMCs), obtained at baseline. The TCR originated in a human donor with classical Hodgkin lymphoma. V gene TRBV13 combines with J gene TRBJ2-7, with D maybe TRBD2 (6 bases). The CDR3 reads CASSLLGGLSEQYF. CDR3 nucleotide sequence: TGTGCCAGCAGCTTACTGGGAGGCCTTAGCGAGCAGTACTTC.